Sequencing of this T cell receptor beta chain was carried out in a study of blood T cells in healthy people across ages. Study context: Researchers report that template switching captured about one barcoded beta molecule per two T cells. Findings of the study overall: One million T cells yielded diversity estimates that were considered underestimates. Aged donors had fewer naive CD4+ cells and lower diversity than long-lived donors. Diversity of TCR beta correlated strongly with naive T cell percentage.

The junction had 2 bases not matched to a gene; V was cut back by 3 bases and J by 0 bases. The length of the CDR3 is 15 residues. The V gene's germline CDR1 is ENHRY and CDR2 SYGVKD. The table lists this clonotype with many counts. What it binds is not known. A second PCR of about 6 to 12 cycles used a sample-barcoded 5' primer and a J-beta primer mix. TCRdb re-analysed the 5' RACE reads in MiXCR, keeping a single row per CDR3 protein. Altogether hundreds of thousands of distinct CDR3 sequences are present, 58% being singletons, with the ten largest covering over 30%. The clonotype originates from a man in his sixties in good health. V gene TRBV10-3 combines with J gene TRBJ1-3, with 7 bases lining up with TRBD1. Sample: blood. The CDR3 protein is CAISDGTDSGNTIYF. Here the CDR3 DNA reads TGTGCCATCAGTGACGGGACAGACTCTGGAAACACCATATATTTT.